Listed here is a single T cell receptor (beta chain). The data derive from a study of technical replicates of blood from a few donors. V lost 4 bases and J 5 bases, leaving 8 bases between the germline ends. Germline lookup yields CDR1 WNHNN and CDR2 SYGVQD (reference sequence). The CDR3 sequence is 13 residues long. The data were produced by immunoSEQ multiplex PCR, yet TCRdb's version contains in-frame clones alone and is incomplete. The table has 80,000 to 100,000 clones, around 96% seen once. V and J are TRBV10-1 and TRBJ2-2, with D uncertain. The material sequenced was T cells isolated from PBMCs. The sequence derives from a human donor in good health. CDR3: CASSVLRTGELFF. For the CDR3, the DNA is TGCGCCAGCAGTGTCTTGAGGACCGGGGAGCTGTTTTTT.